The present entry profiles one T cell receptor beta chain with its context. The data were taken from a study of kidney transplant recipient with SARS-CoV-2 infection. TCRdb re-called the reads with MiXCR, one entry per CDR3 protein. The sample records fewer than 250,000 distinct CDR3 sequences, 25% to 35% being singletons. This CDR3 region has 17 residues. Trimming removed 5 bases at V and 4 bases at J, with 23 bases between. Here the sequenced sample was a blood sample, taken at baseline and on day 111 from a kidney transplant recipient. This chain joins TRBV12-3 or TRBV12-4 and TRBJ1-2; the D is unclear. This TCR derives from a young adult male patient who had COVID-19 and was a kidney transplant recipient. T cells may partly derive from the graft donor. The CDR3, as DNA: TGTGCCAGCAGTCGAGTACACGGCTTCCGAAAGACCTATGGCTACACCTTC. It specifies CASSRVHGFRKTYGYTF.